This T cell receptor beta chain was identified during a study of blood T cell repertoires in COVID-19. Study-level information: Donors in the United States, Italy and Spain gave samples during acute or convalescent COVID-19. PBMCs, B-cell-depleted T cells, or T cells were the source of the cDNA or gDNA that made up the material.

As originally analysed: From reference gene primer amplification, estimates of nucleated cell counts were derived. Repertoires were generated with immunoSEQ multiplex PCR, while TCRdb's copy carries only in-frame clones and drops some. V, J and clone size are taken as reported in that table, and D and trimming were inferred from the DNA itself. The sample shows 97,000 or so clones, roughly 92% of them seen only once. Seattle participants joined during active infection and were tracked over time. Germline trimming cut 9 bases from V and 7 bases from J; bases unmatched to any gene: 15. Germline loops: CDR1 MNHEY, CDR2 SMNVEV (reference sequence). The CDR3 is 15 residues long.

Sequenced: peripheral blood. The chain has TRBV27 and TRBJ1-5; 7 nucleotides align to TRBD1. This receptor was taken from a woman between 45 and 60 years old with COVID-19, enrolled during active disease. In nucleotides, the CDR3 is TGTGCCAGTAATTTAGGGGCAAAGGGGGCCCAGCCCCAGCATTTT. Translating gives CASNLGAKGAQPQHF.